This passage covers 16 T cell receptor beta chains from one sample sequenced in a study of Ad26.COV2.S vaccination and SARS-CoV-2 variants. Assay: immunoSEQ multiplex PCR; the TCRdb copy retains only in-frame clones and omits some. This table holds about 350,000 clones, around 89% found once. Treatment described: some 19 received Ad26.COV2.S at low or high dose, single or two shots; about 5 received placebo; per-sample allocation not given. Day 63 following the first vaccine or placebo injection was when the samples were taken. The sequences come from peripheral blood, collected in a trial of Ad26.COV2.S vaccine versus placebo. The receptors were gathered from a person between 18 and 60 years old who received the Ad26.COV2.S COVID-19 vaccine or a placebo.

The CDR3 loop is CASSSLGQTTLGYTF. Here the CDR3 DNA reads TGTGCCAGTAGCAGCCTAGGACAGACAACCTTGGGCTACACCTTC. This chain links TRBV19 with TRBJ1-2, with D tentatively TRBD1 (6 bases). Deletions cut 6 bases from V and 8 bases from J, with 22 bases between. Per the germline V gene, CDR1 is LNHDA and CDR2 is SQIVND (reference sequence). The CDR3 is 15 amino acids.

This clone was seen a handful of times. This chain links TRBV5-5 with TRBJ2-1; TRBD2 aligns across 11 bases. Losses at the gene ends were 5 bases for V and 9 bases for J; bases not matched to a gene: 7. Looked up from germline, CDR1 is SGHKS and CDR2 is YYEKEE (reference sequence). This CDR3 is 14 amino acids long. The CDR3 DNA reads TGTGCCAGCAGAAAGGATAGCGGGGGGGTTGAGCAGTTCTTC. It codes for CASRKDSGGVEQFF.

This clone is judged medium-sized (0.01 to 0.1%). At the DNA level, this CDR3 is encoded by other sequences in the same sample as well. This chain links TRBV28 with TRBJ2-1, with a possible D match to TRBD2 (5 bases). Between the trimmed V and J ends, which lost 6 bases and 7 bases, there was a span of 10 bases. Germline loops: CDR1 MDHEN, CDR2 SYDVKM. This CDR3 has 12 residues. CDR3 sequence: CASSRTENEQFF. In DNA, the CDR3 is TGTGCCAGCAGCAGGACTGAGAATGAGCAGTTCTTC.

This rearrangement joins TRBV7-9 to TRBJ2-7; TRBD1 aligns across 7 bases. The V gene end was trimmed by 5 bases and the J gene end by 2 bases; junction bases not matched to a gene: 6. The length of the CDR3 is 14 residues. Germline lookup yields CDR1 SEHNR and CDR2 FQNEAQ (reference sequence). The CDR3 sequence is CASSPPTGAYEQYF. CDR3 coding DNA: TGTGCCAGCAGCCCTCCCACAGGGGCCTACGAGCAGTACTTC.

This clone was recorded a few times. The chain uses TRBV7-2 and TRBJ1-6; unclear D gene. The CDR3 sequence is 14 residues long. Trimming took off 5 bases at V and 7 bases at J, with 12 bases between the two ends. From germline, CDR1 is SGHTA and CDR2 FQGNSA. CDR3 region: CASSLRDGNSPLHF. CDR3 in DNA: TGTGCCAGCAGCCTCCGAGACGGAAATTCACCCCTCCACTTT.

The CDR3 DNA reads TGTGCCAGCAGTTCTTTACATACGGACGGCACCTATGGCTACACCTTC. Translating it yields CASSSLHTDGTYGYTF. The chain links TRBV6-5 to TRBJ1-2; D gene unclear. Per the germline V gene, CDR1 is MNHEY and CDR2 is SVGAGI. With 4 bases removed from V and 4 bases from J, the gap between germline ends came to 19 bases. This CDR3 is built from 16 residues.

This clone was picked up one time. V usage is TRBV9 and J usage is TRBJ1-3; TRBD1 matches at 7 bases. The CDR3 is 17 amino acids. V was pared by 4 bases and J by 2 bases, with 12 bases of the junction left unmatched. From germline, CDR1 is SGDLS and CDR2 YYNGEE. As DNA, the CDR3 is TGTGCCAGCAGCAGGGGGCCTAAAAGGGCAACTGGAAACACCATATATTTT. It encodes CASSRGPKRATGNTIYF.

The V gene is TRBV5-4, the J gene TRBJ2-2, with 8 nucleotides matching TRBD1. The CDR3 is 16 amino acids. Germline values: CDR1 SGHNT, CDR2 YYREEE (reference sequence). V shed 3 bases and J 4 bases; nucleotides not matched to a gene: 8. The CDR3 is CASSSPRQGTTGELFF. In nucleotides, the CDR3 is TGTGCCAGCAGCTCGCCCCGACAGGGGACCACCGGGGAGCTGTTTTTT.

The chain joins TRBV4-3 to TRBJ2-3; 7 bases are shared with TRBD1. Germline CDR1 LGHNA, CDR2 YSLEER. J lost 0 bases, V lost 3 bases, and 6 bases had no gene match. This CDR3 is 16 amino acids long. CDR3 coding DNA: TGCGCCAGCAGCCAGACCCCAGGGGGAAGCACAGATACGCAGTATTTT. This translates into CASSQTPGGSTDTQYF.

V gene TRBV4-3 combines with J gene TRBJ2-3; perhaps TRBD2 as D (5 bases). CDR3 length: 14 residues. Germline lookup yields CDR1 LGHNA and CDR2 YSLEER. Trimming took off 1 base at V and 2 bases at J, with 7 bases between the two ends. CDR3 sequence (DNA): TGCGCCAGCAGCCAAGGGAGGACCACAGATACGCAGTATTTT. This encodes CASSQGRTTDTQYF.

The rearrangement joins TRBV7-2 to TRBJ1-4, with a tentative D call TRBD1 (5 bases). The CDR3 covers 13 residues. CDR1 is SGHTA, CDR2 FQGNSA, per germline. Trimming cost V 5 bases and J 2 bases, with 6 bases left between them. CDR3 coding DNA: TGTGCCAGCAGCCGACAGACTAATGAAAAACTGTTTTTT. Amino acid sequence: CASSRQTNEKLFF.

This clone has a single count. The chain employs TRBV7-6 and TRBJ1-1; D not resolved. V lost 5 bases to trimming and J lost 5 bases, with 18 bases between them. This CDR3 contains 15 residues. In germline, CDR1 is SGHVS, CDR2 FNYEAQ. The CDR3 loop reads CASSASGFLGTEAFF. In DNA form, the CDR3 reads TGTGCCAGCAGCGCCTCCGGGTTCTTAGGGACTGAAGCTTTCTTT.

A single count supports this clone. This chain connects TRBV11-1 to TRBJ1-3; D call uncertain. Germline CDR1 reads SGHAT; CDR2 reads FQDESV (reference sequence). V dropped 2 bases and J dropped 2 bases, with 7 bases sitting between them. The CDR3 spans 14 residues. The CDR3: CASSLPGAGNTIYF. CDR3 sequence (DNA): TGTGCCAGCAGCTTACCTGGGGCTGGAAACACCATATATTTT.

CDR3 region: CASSQGEANYGYTF. The CDR3 DNA reads TGTGCCAGCAGCCAGGGGGAGGCTAACTATGGCTACACCTTC. This chain connects TRBV25-1 to TRBJ1-2, with 7 bases identical to TRBD1. The CDR3 consists of 14 residues. Germline V CDR1 and CDR2: MGHDK, SYGVNS. After removal of 6 bases from V and 0 bases from J, the junction contained 4 bases not matched to a gene.

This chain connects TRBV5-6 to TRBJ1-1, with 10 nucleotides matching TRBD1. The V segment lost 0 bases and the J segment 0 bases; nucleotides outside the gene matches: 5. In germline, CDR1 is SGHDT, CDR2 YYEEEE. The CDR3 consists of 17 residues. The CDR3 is CASSLAGQGIVNTEAFF. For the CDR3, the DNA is TGTGCCAGCAGCTTGGCGGGACAGGGGATCGTGAACACTGAAGCTTTCTTT.

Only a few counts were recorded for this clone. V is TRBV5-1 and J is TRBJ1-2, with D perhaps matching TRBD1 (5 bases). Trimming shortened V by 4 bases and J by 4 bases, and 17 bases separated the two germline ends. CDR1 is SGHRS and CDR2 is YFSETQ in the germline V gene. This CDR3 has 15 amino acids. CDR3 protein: CASSAGTAPSYGYTF. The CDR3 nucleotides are TGCGCCAGCAGCGCAGGGACGGCCCCGAGCTATGGCTACACCTTC.